This T cell receptor beta chain was sequenced for a study of cytomegalovirus exposure and HLA in healthy donors. Study information: Inside one of the first data releases sat roughly 80 million unique TCRs taken from HLA-typed donors.

In regard to this clone: No antigen is known for it.

The junction had 9 bases not matched to a gene; V was cut back by 7 bases and J by 2 bases. Germline assignment: CDR1 LNHDA and CDR2 SQIVND (reference sequence). The CDR3 consists of 18 residues. Whole-study results and caveats: Being indistinguishable, some V segments were excluded, TRBV6-2 and TRBV6-3 among them. Investigators reported approximately 170 TCR beta chains as tied to cytomegalovirus.

The PCR contained 60 Vbeta and 13 Jbeta primers. Clones were read by immunoSEQ multiplex PCR, and TCRdb kept only the in-frame ones, dropping some. The data hold around 89,000 clones, with over 70% observed a single time. The sequencing input was PBMCs. The V and J genes are TRBV19 and TRBJ2-6; 12 bases fit TRBD1. The clonotype comes from a man aged 40-50 years in good health and CMV-seronegative. CDR3 sequence: CASTKPGQGATGANVLTF. The CDR3 nucleotides read TGTGCCAGTACCAAACCGGGACAGGGGGCGACTGGGGCCAACGTCCTGACTTTC.